The 26 T cell receptor beta chains reported below all come from one sample, sequenced in a study of shared clonotypes between healthy human individuals. Using immunoSEQ multiplex PCR, the repertoire was profiled, and TCRdb retains in-frame clones only, with some absent. The data contain about 600,000 clones, roughly four fifths of them singletons. Sequencing was carried out using PBMCs. These receptors were taken from a woman aged 40 to 55 in good health. Some clones in this sample may be carry-over from other donors' samples.

The rearrangement joins TRBV7-2 to TRBJ2-7; D may be TRBD1 (5 bases). This CDR3 comprises 13 residues. Germline V gene lookup returns CDR1 SGHTA and CDR2 FQGNSA. With 0 bases removed from V and 7 bases from J, the gap between germline ends came to 10 bases. The CDR3 coding sequence is TGTGCCAGCAGCTTAGCGGGGCAGGTTGAGCAGTACTTC. Protein: CASSLAGQVEQYF.

This clone came up a few times. DNA for the CDR3: TGTGCCAGCAGGGGACAGGGAATCTCCTACGAGCAGTACTTC. Amino acids: CASRGQGISYEQYF. The chain joins TRBV2 to TRBJ2-7; 9 bases align to TRBD1. The CDR3 is 14 amino acids. Germline lookup yields CDR1 SNHLY and CDR2 FYNNEI. The V segment lost 6 bases and the J segment 0 bases; nucleotides outside the gene matches: 3. Combining the CDR3 with reference TRBV2 and TRBJ2-7 gives the whole variable domain EPEVTQTPSHQVTQMGQEVILRCVPISNHLYFYWYRQILGQKVEFLVSFYNNEISEKSEIFDDQFSVERPDGSNFTLKIRSTKLEDSAMYFCASRGQGISYEQYFGPGTRLTVT.

This chain links TRBV5-1 with TRBJ2-7; the match to TRBD1 covers 8 bases. V shed 2 bases, J shed 2 bases, and the junction held 6 bases outside the gene matches. This CDR3 region has 15 residues. CDR1 is SGHRS and CDR2 is YFSETQ in the germline V gene. The CDR3 loop is CASSLEPTGAYEQYF. CDR3 in DNA: TGCGCCAGCAGCTTAGAACCGACAGGGGCCTACGAGCAGTACTTC.

This chain joins TRBV29-1 and TRBJ2-3; the D is unclear. With 8 bases removed from V and 0 bases from J, the gap between germline ends came to 12 bases. This CDR3 contains 13 residues. Per the germline V gene, CDR1 is SQVTM and CDR2 is ANQGSEA. The CDR3: CSYAKGSTDTQYF. Here the CDR3 DNA reads TGCAGCTACGCTAAGGGTAGCACAGATACGCAGTATTTT.

This clone was seen only a few times. The chain joins TRBV7-9 to TRBJ1-2; D might be TRBD1 (6 bases). CDR1 and CDR2 (germline): SEHNR, FQNEAQ (reference sequence). V lost 1 base and J lost 6, with 12 bases in between. CDR3 length: 14 residues. CDR3 sequence (DNA): TGTGCCAGCAGCTTAGTTTGGCAGGGGAATGGCTACACCTTC. This codes for CASSLVWQGNGYTF. The variable domain in full, with the rest retrieved from reference TRBV7-9 and TRBJ1-2, is DTGVSQNPRHKITKRGQNVTFRCDPISEHNRLYWYRQTLGQGPEFLTYFQNEAQLEKSRLLSDRFSAERPKGSFSTLEIQRTEQGDSAMYLCASSLVWQGNGYTFGSGTRLTVV.

The V and J genes are TRBV30 and TRBJ2-5; no firm D call. The germline CDR1 and CDR2 sequences are GTSNPN and SVGIG (reference sequence). V was trimmed by 4 bases and J by 11 bases, leaving 23 bases between them. The CDR3 runs to 14 residues. CDR3 bases: TGTGCCTGGAACGTTCTCGGCCCCTCCGAGGAGCAGTACTTC. Translating gives CAWNVLGPSEEQYF.

The V and J genes are TRBV5-4 and TRBJ2-7; 8 nucleotides agree with TRBD1. The trim removed 6 bases at V and 3 bases at J, leaving 14 bases unmatched. CDR1 is SGHNT and CDR2 is YYREEE in the germline V gene (reference sequence). The CDR3 is 16 residues long. CDR3 bases: TGTGCCAGCACCATGAGTCCGGGACAGGTAGACTACGAGCAGTACTTC. This sequence encodes CASTMSPGQVDYEQYF.

In its sample, this clone was seen once. The junction and the germline gene differ at one end; a read error may be behind it. The chain links TRBV28 to TRBJ1-4; 7 bases map to TRBD1. In germline, CDR1 is MDHEN, CDR2 SYDVKM. The CDR3 is 13 residues long. The CDR3 reads CASRGAAQTGPIF. CDR3 nucleotides: TGTGCCAGCAGAGGGGCCGCCCAGACAGGGCCGATTTTT.

The chain carries TRBV2 and TRBJ2-7; TRBD2 matches at 12 bases. The CDR3 length is 17 residues. Germline V gives CDR1 SNHLY, CDR2 FYNNEI. V was pared by 3 bases and J by 3 bases, with 9 bases of the junction left unmatched. The CDR3 is CASSEGLAGGYYYEQYF. CDR3 coding DNA: TGTGCCAGCAGTGAGGGTCTAGCGGGAGGGTATTACTACGAGCAGTACTTC.

This clone was observed once. CDR3 in amino acids: CAWSPGYPDEQYF. The CDR3 nucleotides read TGTGCCTGGAGCCCAGGGTACCCGGACGAGCAGTACTTC. The chain links TRBV30 to TRBJ2-7; possibly TRBD1 for D (5 bases). Deletions cut 3 bases from V and 5 bases from J, with 14 bases between. CDR3 length: 13 amino acids. The germline CDR1 and CDR2 sequences are GTSNPN and SVGIG (reference sequence).

The rearrangement uses TRBV29-1 and TRBJ2-7, with D tentatively TRBD1 or TRBD2 (5 bases each). This CDR3 region has 14 residues. Germline V gene data show CDR1 as SQVTM and CDR2 as ANQGSEA. V lost 6 bases and J lost 0, with 15 bases in between. CDR3 residues: CSVAEGTLSYEQYF. Written as DNA, the CDR3 is TGCAGCGTGGCGGAAGGGACCCTCTCCTACGAGCAGTACTTC.

This clone was observed a handful of times. V is TRBV4-2 and J is TRBJ1-5; a possible D gene is TRBD1 (5 bases). Trimming took 0 bases from V and 0 from J, leaving 12 bases between them. The CDR3 extends over 17 amino acids. CDR1 and CDR2 from the germline V gene are LGHNA and YNFKEQ. This CDR3 is CASSQDWTFNSNQPQHF. CDR3 nucleotides: TGTGCCAGCAGCCAAGATTGGACATTTAATAGCAATCAGCCCCAGCATTTT.

The chain recombines TRBV28 with TRBJ1-1, with D unresolved. Trimming shortened V by 7 bases and J by 5 bases, and 17 bases separated the two germline ends. This CDR3 has 14 amino acids. Germline-derived CDR1 and CDR2 are MDHEN and SYDVKM. In nucleotides, the CDR3 is TGTGCCAGCAAGGTAGGGTTGCGATGGACTGAAGCTTTCTTT. It codes for CASKVGLRWTEAFF. The variable domain in full, with the rest retrieved from reference TRBV28 and TRBJ1-1, is DVKVTQSSRYLVKRTGEKVFLECVQDMDHENMFWYRQDPGLGLRLIYFSYDVKMKEKGDIPEGYSVSREKKERFSLILESASTNQTSMYLCASKVGLRWTEAFFGQGTRLTVV.

This clone was detected only a few times. J is TRBJ1-2 and V is TRBV13, with D possibly TRBD1 on 5 matching bases. The CDR3 is 14 residues long. Trimming pared 2 bases from V and 8 bases from J, leaving 15 bases between. Per germline, CDR1 PRHDT and CDR2 FYEKMQ (reference sequence). The CDR3 here is CASSLQWGVLGYTF. CDR3 nucleotide sequence: TGTGCCAGCAGCTTACAGTGGGGGGTCCTGGGCTACACCTTC. The full variable domain, in which reference TRBV13 and TRBJ1-2 provide the parts outside the CDR3, is AAGVIQSPRHLIKEKRETATLKCYPIPRHDTVYWYQQGPGQDPQFLISFYEKMQSDKGSIPDRFSAQQFSDYHSELNMSSLELGDSALYFCASSLQWGVLGYTFGSGTRLTVV.

Note on this clone: No conserved phenylalanine or tryptophan is present at the end of the CDR3, so a read error is the likely explanation. The DNA is omitted, as the CDR3 cannot be located on it reliably, and the CDR3 follows TCRdb's listing. V gene TRBV6-6 combines with J gene TRBJ1-2. Germline lookup yields CDR1 MNHNY and CDR2 SVGAGI (reference sequence). From its first to its last residue, the CDR3 has 13 amino acids. The CDR3 sequence: CASSAELGGRKTY.

Turning to this clone: Different DNA sequences within this sample yield the same CDR3. This chain connects TRBV19 to TRBJ2-7; D gene unclear. From germline, CDR1 is LNHDA and CDR2 SQIVND (reference sequence). Trimming pared 1 base from V and 0 bases from J, leaving 10 bases between. CDR3 size: 15 residues. CDR3 region: CASSIGTPSSYEQYF. CDR3 nucleotides: TGTGCCAGTAGTATAGGCACCCCGAGCTCCTACGAGCAGTACTTC.

About this clone: Other DNA sequences within the sample encode an identical CDR3. This rearrangement joins TRBV6-5 to TRBJ1-4; no clear D gene. This CDR3 is 14 amino acids long. V was trimmed by 2 bases and J by 2 bases, leaving 6 bases between them. Germline CDR1 and CDR2: MNHEY and SVGAGI. This CDR3 reads CASSYGVTNEKLFF. The CDR3 nucleotides read TGTGCCAGCAGTTACGGGGTCACTAATGAAAAACTGTTTTTT.

The J gene is TRBJ2-1, the V gene TRBV7-9; D is possibly TRBD1 (6 bases). The V gene's germline CDR1 is SEHNR and CDR2 FQNEAQ (reference sequence). The CDR3 extends over 14 amino acids. V gave up 1 base and J gave up 4 bases, with 8 bases separating them. Here the CDR3 DNA reads TGTGCCAGCAGCTTAGTTGGGACATACAATGAGCAGTTCTTC. This encodes CASSLVGTYNEQFF.

V is TRBV2 and J is TRBJ2-5; D gene uncertain. The CDR3 runs 13 residues. Trimming left V 6 bases short and J 5 bases short, with 13 bases between. Per germline, CDR1 SNHLY and CDR2 FYNNEI. CDR3 sequence reads: CASRSGVLETQYF. The CDR3 region has the DNA TGTGCCAGCAGGAGTGGGGTGTTGGAGACCCAGTACTTC.

The chain recombines TRBV15 with TRBJ2-2; 7 bases map to TRBD1. The CDR3 has 16 amino acids. The V gene end was trimmed by 5 bases and the J gene end by 2 bases; junction bases not matched to a gene: 8. Germline loops: CDR1 LNHNV, CDR2 YYDKDF (reference sequence). As DNA, the CDR3 is TGTGCCACCAGCCCCCGGACAGGTCCCAACACCGGGGAGCTGTTTTTT. This translates into CATSPRTGPNTGELFF.

The chain uses TRBV27 and TRBJ1-2, with D possibly matching TRBD1 (5 bases). Germline V gene data show CDR1 as MNHEY and CDR2 as SMNVEV (reference sequence). V was pared by 7 bases and J by 3 bases, with 12 bases between. The CDR3 totals 13 residues. The CDR3 sequence: CASNQGPYYGYTF. The CDR3 bases are TGTGCCAGCAACCAGGGACCCTACTATGGCTACACCTTC.

The genes are TRBV5-1 and TRBJ2-2, with D possibly being TRBD2 (6 bases). Trimming left V 4 bases short and J 3 bases short, with 16 bases between. Germline CDR1 reads SGHRS; CDR2 reads YFSETQ. The CDR3 consists of 16 residues. This chain's CDR3 is CASSARGTPYTGELFF. For the CDR3, the DNA is TGCGCCAGCAGCGCCCGGGGGACCCCTTACACCGGGGAGCTGTTTTTT.

The rearrangement joins TRBV5-1 to TRBJ2-1; D not certain. Between the trimmed V and J ends, which lost 2 bases and 6 bases, there was a span of 9 bases. The CDR3 runs to 13 residues. From germline, CDR1 is SGHRS and CDR2 YFSETQ. The CDR3 coding sequence is TGCGCCAGCAGCTTTCCAGCTTTCAATGAGCAGTTCTTC. Encoded protein: CASSFPAFNEQFF.

The V call is TRBV28, the J call TRBJ1-5, with D maybe TRBD1 (6 bases). V lost 7 bases and J lost 5, with 39 bases in between. The CDR3 sequence is 22 residues long. The germline V gene encodes CDR1 MDHEN and CDR2 SYDVKM. This CDR3 reads CASTPFGFWQRGGLENYQPQHF. Written as DNA, the CDR3 is TGTGCCAGCACTCCTTTTGGGTTTTGGCAACGGGGGGGGCTCGAGAATTATCAGCCCCAGCATTTT. The variable domain in full, completed from reference TRBV28 and TRBJ1-5, reads DVKVTQSSRYLVKRTGEKVFLECVQDMDHENMFWYRQDPGLGLRLIYFSYDVKMKEKGDIPEGYSVSREKKERFSLILESASTNQTSMYLCASTPFGFWQRGGLENYQPQHFGDGTRLSIL.

The gene calls are TRBV6-5 and TRBJ2-2; 7 positions match TRBD2. CDR3 length equals 15 residues. Germline V lookup: CDR1 MNHEY, CDR2 SVGAGI. V lost 2 bases to trimming and J lost 4 bases; unmatched junction nucleotides: 4. CDR3 residues: CASSYVGGVTGELFF. The DNA for the CDR3 is TGTGCCAGCAGTTACGTGGGAGGGGTCACCGGGGAGCTGTTTTTT.

This clone showed up just a few times. This chain links TRBV19 with TRBJ2-1; no firm D call. Germline CDR1 LNHDA, CDR2 SQIVND (reference sequence). The CDR3 is made up of 13 amino acids. Deletions cut 5 bases from V and 4 bases from J, with 9 bases between. This chain's CDR3 is CASSRRSYNEQFF. DNA for the CDR3: TGTGCCAGTAGTCGAAGATCGTACAATGAGCAGTTCTTC.